This TCR beta chain was observed in a study of blood T cell repertoires in COVID-19. In the original processing: Amplification of reference gene primers provided the estimated nucleated cell counts. Using immunoSEQ multiplex PCR, the repertoire was profiled, and TCRdb retains in-frame clones only, with some absent. That table gives V, J and clone size, and the DNA gave D and trimming. The profile shows 250,000 to 300,000 clones, more than 70% of them singletons. CDR3 length: 15 amino acids. Germline-derived CDR1 and CDR2 are SNHLY and FYNNEI. The germline V and J ends were trimmed by 3 bases and 0 bases, with 6 bases remaining between them.

This sequence was found in a woman aged 25 to 39 with COVID-19, enrolled during active disease. This chain uses TRBV2 with TRBJ1-6; unclear D gene. The sequenced sample consisted of peripheral blood. CDR3 bases: TGTGCCAGCAGTGATGGGCACTCCTATAATTCACCCCTCCACTTT. Its translation is CASSDGHSYNSPLHF.